This TCR beta chain is from a study of T cell responses to AZD1222 COVID-19 vaccine. In the study overall: Recipients boosted at about 4 weeks or about 12 weeks are pooled. Whole-study findings and limits: Spike-wide coverage was observed for vaccine-associated CD4 TCRs, with dominant responses at 160-218 and 743-854. White British ancestry dominated among donors, who included more females, and clonal diversity was possibly underestimated. Just a handful of AZD1222 recipients were seropositive at baseline.

The CDR3 contains 14 residues. Germline values: CDR1 SGHDT, CDR2 YYEEEE. With V trimmed by 4 bases and J by 3 bases, 6 bases remained unmatched. Notes on this clone: What it binds is not known.

Repertoires were generated with immunoSEQ multiplex PCR, while TCRdb's copy carries only in-frame clones and drops some. The sample contains over 150,000 clones, about 85% of which appear only once. The chain links TRBV5-6 to TRBJ2-7, with TRBD2 matching over 8 bases. The source was peripheral blood, collected on day 0 of AZD1222 vaccination. The clonotype was recovered from an adult in good health. CDR3 loop: CASSPGLGLYEQYF. The CDR3 DNA follows: TGTGCCAGCAGCCCGGGACTAGGGCTCTACGAGCAGTACTTC.